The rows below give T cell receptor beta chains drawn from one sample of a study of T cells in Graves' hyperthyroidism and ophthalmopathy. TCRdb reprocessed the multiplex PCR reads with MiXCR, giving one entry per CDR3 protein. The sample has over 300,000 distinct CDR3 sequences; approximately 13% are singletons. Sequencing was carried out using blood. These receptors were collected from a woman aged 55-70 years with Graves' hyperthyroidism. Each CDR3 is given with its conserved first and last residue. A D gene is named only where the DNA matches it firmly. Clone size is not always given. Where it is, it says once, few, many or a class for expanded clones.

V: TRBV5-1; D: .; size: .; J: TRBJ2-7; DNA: TGCGCCAGCAGCTGGGGGTACGAGCAGTACTTC; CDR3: CASSWGYEQYF
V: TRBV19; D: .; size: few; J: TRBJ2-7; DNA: TGTGCCAGTAGTATGAAACAGGGAATCTACGAGCAGTACTTC; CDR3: CASSMKQGIYEQYF
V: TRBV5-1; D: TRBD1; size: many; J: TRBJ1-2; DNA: TGCGCCAGCAGCTTGGACGACAGGGCCGACTATGGCTACACCTTC; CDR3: CASSLDDRADYGYTF
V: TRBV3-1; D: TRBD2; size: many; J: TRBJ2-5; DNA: TGTGCCAGCAGAAGGACTAGCGGGGATAGCCAGTACTTC; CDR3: CASRRTSGDSQYF
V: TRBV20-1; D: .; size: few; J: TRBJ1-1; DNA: TGCAGTGCTAGAGTAACAGGGTCGGACACTGAAGCTTTCTTT; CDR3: CSARVTGSDTEAFF
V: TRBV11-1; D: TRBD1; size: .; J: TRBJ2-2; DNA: TGTGCCAGCAGCTCACAGGGGCCCACCGGGGAGCTGTTTTTT; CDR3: CASSSQGPTGELFF
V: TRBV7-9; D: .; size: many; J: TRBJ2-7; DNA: TGTGCCAGCAGCCGAGGGGCAGGGGGGGTCTACGAGCAGTACTTC; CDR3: CASSRGAGGVYEQYF
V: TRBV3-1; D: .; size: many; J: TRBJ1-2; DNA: TGTGCCAGCAGCCAACCGCCAGCTGAGCGTGGCTACACCTTC; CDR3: CASSQPPAERGYTF
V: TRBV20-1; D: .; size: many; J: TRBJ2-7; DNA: TGCAGTGTAGGGCCCCACGAGCAGTACTTC; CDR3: CSVGPHEQYF
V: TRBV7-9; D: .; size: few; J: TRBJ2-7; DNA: TGTGCCAGCAGAACCGGGAATCACTACGAGCAGTACTTC; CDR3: CASRTGNHYEQYF
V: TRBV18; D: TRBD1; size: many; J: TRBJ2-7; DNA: TGTGCCAGCTCACCACGGGCGACAGGGGGTGCCTACGAGCAGTACTTC; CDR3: CASSPRATGGAYEQYF
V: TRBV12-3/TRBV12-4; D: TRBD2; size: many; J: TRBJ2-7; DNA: TGTGCCAGCAGGGGACTAGCGGGAGGACACGAGCAGTACTTC; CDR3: CASRGLAGGHEQYF
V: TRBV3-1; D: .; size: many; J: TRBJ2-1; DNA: TGTGCCAGCAGCCCGAACCCTAGGACAGTCGGTGATGAGCAGTTCTTC; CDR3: CASSPNPRTVGDEQFF
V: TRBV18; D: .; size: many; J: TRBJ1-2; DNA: TGTGCCAGCTCACCAAGACAGCACTATGGCTACACCTTC; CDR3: CASSPRQHYGYTF
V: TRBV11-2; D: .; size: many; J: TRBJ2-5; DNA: TGTGCCAGCAGCTTAGTGGTTAGCGCACAAGAGACCCAGTACTTC; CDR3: CASSLVVSAQETQYF
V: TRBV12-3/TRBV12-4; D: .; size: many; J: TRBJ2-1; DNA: TGTGCCAGCAGTTTCGGCCAGAGCTCCTACAATGAGCAGTTCTTC; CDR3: CASSFGQSSYNEQFF
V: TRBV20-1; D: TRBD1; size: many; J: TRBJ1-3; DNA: TGCAGTGCCGAGACGACAGGGTTCTCTGGAAACACCATATATTTT; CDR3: CSAETTGFSGNTIYF
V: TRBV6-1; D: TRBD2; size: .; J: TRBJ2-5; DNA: TGTGCCAGCAGACGACTAGCGGGACCACGTACGGAGACCCAGTACTTC; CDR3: CASRRLAGPRTETQYF
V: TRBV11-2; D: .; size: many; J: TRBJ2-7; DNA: TGTGCCAGCAGCTTAGATCGCTACGACCGCGAGCAGTACTTC; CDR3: CASSLDRYDREQYF
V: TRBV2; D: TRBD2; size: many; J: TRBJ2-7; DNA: TGTGCCAGCAGTCCCACCGGGACTACAACCTACGAGCAGTACTTC; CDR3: CASSPTGTTTYEQYF
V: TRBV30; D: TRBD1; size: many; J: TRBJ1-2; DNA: TGTGCCTGGAGTCCGGACAGGGGTCCTGGCTACACCTTC; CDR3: CAWSPDRGPGYTF
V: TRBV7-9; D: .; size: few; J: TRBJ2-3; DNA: TGTGCCAGCAGCCTCCTCCAAGGTTGGGCGGAGGGCACAGATACGCAGTATTTT; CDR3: CASSLLQGWAEGTDTQYF
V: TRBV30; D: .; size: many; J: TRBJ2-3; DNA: TGTGCCTGGAGTGTAATCTCAGATACGCAGTATTTT; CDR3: CAWSVISDTQYF
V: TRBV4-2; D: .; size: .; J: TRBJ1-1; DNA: TGTGCCAGCAGGCGGTCGGCCGGCGGGCTTGAAGCTTTCTTT; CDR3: CASRRSAGGLEAFF
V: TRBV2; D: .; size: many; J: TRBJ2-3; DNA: TGTGCCAGCACCCGGACGGGGAATGGTGGCGATACGCAGTATTTT; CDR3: CASTRTGNGGDTQYF
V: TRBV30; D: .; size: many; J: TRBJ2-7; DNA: TGTGCCTGGAGCGACGGCAGCTCCTACGAGCAGTACTTC; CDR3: CAWSDGSSYEQYF
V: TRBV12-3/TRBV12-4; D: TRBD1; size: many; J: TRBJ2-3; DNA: TGTGCCAGCAGTTGGGGGACAGGGTTTGGCACAGATACGCAGTATTTT; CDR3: CASSWGTGFGTDTQYF
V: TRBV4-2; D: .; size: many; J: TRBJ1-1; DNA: TGTGCCAGCAGCCAAGTCGGGGATCGGGGCACTGAAGCTTTCTTT; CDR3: CASSQVGDRGTEAFF
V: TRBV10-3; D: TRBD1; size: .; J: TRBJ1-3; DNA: TGTGCCATCAGTAGACTACAGGGGACGTCAGGAAACACCATATATTTT; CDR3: CAISRLQGTSGNTIYF
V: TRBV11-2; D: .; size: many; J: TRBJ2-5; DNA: TGTGCCAGCAGCTATGGGGCAAGGAGCCTCGGCGAGACCCAGTACTTC; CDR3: CASSYGARSLGETQYF
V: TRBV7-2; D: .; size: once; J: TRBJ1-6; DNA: TGTGCCACCGGCCGGGACGGAAATCCACCCCTCCACTTT; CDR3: CATGRDGNPPLHF
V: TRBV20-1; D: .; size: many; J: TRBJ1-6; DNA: TGCAGTGCCAGCCCCTGGACAGAAAGCTCCTATAATTCACCCCTCCACTTT; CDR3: CSASPWTESSYNSPLHF
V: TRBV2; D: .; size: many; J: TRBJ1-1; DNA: TGTGCCAGCAGTGAAGGCCAGTCAGAGGCTTTCTTT; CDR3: CASSEGQSEAFF
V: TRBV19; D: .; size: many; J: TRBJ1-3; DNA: TGTGCCAGTAGTATGTTGGCCGGGACCGGGACGCGCTCTGGAAACACCATATATTTT; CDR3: CASSMLAGTGTRSGNTIYF
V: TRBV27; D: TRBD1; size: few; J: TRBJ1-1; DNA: TGTGCCAGCACCGGGACAGTTCGGAATACTGAAGCTTTCTTT; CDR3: CASTGTVRNTEAFF
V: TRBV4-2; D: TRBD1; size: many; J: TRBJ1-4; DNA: TGTGCCAGCAGCCAACGGGACAGTAGAGAAAAACTGTTTTTT; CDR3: CASSQRDSREKLFF
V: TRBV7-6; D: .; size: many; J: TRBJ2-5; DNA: TGTGCCAGCAGCTTGCGAGGGCAAATACAAGAGACCCAGTACTTC; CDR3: CASSLRGQIQETQYF
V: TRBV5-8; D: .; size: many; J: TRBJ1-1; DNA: TGTGCCAGCAGCTTGGCCAGGGTGGCCGCTTTCTTT; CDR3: CASSLARVAAFF
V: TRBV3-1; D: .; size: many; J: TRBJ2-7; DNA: TGTGCCAGCAGCAACCTCGTGGGATACGAGCAGTACTTC; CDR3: CASSNLVGYEQYF